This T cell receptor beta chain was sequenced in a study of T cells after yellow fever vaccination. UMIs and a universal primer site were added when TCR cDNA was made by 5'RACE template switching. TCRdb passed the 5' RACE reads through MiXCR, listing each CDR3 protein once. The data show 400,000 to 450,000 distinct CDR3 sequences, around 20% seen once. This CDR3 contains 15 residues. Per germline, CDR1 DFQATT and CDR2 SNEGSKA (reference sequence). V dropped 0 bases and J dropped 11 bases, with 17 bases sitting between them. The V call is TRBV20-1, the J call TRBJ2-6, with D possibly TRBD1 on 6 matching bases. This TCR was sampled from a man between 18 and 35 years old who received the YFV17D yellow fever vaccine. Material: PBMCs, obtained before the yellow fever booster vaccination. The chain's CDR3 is CSARDPQGSPDVLTF. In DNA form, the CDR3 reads TGCAGTGCTAGAGATCCACAGGGTTCGCCTGACGTCCTGACTTTC.